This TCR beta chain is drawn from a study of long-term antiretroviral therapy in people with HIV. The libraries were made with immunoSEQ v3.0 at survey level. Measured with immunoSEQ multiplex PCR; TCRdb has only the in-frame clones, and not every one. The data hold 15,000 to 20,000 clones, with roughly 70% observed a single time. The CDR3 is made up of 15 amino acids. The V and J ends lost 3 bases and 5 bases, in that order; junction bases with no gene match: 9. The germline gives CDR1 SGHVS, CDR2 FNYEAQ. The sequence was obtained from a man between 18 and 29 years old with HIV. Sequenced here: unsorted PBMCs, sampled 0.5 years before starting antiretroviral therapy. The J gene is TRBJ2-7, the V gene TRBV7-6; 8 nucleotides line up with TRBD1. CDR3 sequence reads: CASSLGTGTSDEQYF. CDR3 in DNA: TGTGCCAGCAGCTTGGGGACAGGTACCTCTGACGAGCAGTACTTC.